This T cell receptor beta chain was sequenced during a study of control samples from healthy donors and cancer patients. V lost 7 bases to trimming and J lost 2 bases; unmatched junction nucleotides: 3. Germline CDR1 and CDR2: SGHTA and FQGNSA. This CDR3 region has 13 residues. Generated by immunoSEQ multiplex PCR, the TCRdb table keeps only in-frame clones and is missing some. The table has some 130,000 clones, around 93% seen once. This receptor was obtained from a man aged 18 to 29 in good health. The material sequenced was blood. The chain uses TRBV7-2 and TRBJ2-5, with TRBD2 matching over 8 bases. The CDR3 sequence: CASTGGVQETQYF. DNA for the CDR3: TGTGCCAGCACCGGGGGGGTTCAAGAGACCCAGTACTTC.